What follows are 22 T cell receptor beta chains derived from one specimen sequenced in a study of blood T cell repertoires in COVID-19. Measured with immunoSEQ multiplex PCR; TCRdb has only the in-frame clones, and not every one. The table shows about 350,000 clones, with approximately 89% occurring only once. The specimen was peripheral blood. These receptors all stem from a woman in her fifties or sixties with COVID-19, enrolled during active disease.

Only one count was recorded for this clone. The rearrangement joins TRBV11-3 to TRBJ2-3; 10 bases agree with TRBD1. The CDR3 consists of 18 residues. Germline CDR1 SGHNT, CDR2 YENEEA. The trim removed 3 bases at V and 1 base at J, leaving 10 bases unmatched. The CDR3 region is CASSFRFGGTGGTDTQYF. CDR3 bases: TGTGCCAGCAGCTTCAGATTCGGTGGGACAGGGGGCACAGATACGCAGTATTTT.

CDR3 in amino acids: CASSLAGGSNYGYTF. The CDR3 coding sequence is TGTGCCAGCAGCTTAGCAGGGGGTTCTAACTATGGCTACACCTTC. The gene calls are TRBV7-9 and TRBJ1-2, with a weak D call TRBD1 (6 bases). The length of the CDR3 is 15 residues. Looked up from germline, CDR1 is SEHNR and CDR2 is FQNEAQ (reference sequence). Deletions cut 0 bases from V and 0 bases from J, with 8 bases between.

J is TRBJ1-4 and V is TRBV18, with D perhaps TRBD1 (5 bases). The CDR3 sequence is 17 residues long. Germline V CDR1 and CDR2: KGHSH, LQKENI. V was clipped by 3 bases and J by 0 bases, with 14 bases between them. The CDR3 DNA is TGTGCCAGCTCACCTTTTCTACAGGATGCAACTAATGAAAAACTGTTTTTT. Its protein is CASSPFLQDATNEKLFF.

This chain links TRBV11-1 with TRBJ1-2, with no clear D. Germline V CDR1 and CDR2: SGHAT, FQDESV (reference sequence). CDR3 length: 14 residues. Trimming removed 5 bases at V and 3 bases at J, with 13 bases between. Written as DNA, the CDR3 is TGTGCCAGCAGCCCAGATGGCGGCTACTATGGCTACACCTTC. As protein: CASSPDGGYYGYTF.

The chain recombines TRBV3-1 (or the pseudogene TRBV3-2) with TRBJ1-2; TRBD1 agrees at 7 bases. The V gene's germline CDR1 is LGHDT and CDR2 YNNKEL (reference sequence). Germline trimming cut 4 bases from V and 4 bases from J; bases unmatched to any gene: 9. This CDR3 is 15 amino acids long. In DNA form, the CDR3 reads TGTGCCAGCAGCCGGGGGACAGCGTCACCCTATGGCTACACCTTC. Translating it yields CASSRGTASPYGYTF.

The chain uses TRBV19 and TRBJ1-5; 9 positions match TRBD1. Germline V gene sequence: CDR1 LNHDA, CDR2 SQIVND (reference sequence). The CDR3 has 15 amino acids. Trimming took 8 bases from V and 5 from J; bases not matched to a gene: 10. The CDR3 DNA reads TGTGCCAGTCGACGACGGGACAGGGACGATCAGCCCCAGCATTTT. It translates to CASRRRDRDDQPQHF. The whole variable domain, remainder taken from reference TRBV19 and TRBJ1-5, is DGGITQSPKYLFRKEGQNVTLSCEQNLNHDAMYWYRQDPGQGLRLIYYSQIVNDFQKGDIAEGYSVSREKKESFPLTVTSAQKNPTAFYLCASRRRDRDDQPQHFGDGTRLSIL.

This chain's CDR3 is CATSRDHPNGKAFF. CDR3 in DNA: TGTGCCACCAGCAGAGATCACCCCAACGGGAAAGCTTTCTTT. The V call is TRBV15, the J call TRBJ1-1; no clear D. The CDR3 contains 14 residues. Looked up from germline, CDR1 is LNHNV and CDR2 is YYDKDF (reference sequence). The V and J ends lost 0 bases and 9 bases respectively, with 14 bases between them.

V is TRBV7-2 and J is TRBJ1-3, with D uncertain. The CDR3 is 15 amino acids. The V end lost 5 bases, the J end lost 1 base, and 12 bases lay between the germline ends. The germline V gene has CDR1 SGHTA and CDR2 FQGNSA. CDR3 amino acids: CASSTDTTSGNTIYF. CDR3 coding DNA: TGTGCCAGCAGCACAGACACAACTTCTGGAAACACCATATATTTT.

This clone was counted once. This rearrangement joins TRBV2 to TRBJ1-1, with 7 positions matching TRBD1. The CDR3 runs to 13 residues. Unmatched junction bases numbered 7, after V lost 6 bases and J lost 6 bases. Per germline, CDR1 SNHLY and CDR2 FYNNEI. CDR3 amino acids: CASRPGQVSEAFF. CDR3 in DNA: TGTGCCAGCAGACCCGGACAGGTCTCTGAAGCTTTCTTT.

The chain combines TRBV5-6 with TRBJ1-6; weak D call: TRBD1 (6 bases). V lost 2 bases, J lost 2 bases, and 17 bases lay in between. CDR1 is SGHDT, CDR2 YYEEEE, per germline. The CDR3 runs 18 residues. This chain's CDR3 is CASSLYNHRDTYNSPLHF. The CDR3 nucleotides are TGTGCCAGCAGCTTATATAACCACAGGGATACCTATAATTCACCCCTCCACTTT.

The chain uses TRBV7-8 and TRBJ1-5; 8 bases line up with TRBD1. Trimming cost V 1 base and J 4 bases; bases outside gene matches: 3. Germline CDR1 SGHVS, CDR2 FQNEAQ. The CDR3 spans 15 residues. Written as DNA, the CDR3 is TGTGCCAGCAGCTTAGGGCGACAGGGGAATCAGCCCCAGCATTTT. Protein product: CASSLGRQGNQPQHF.

V and J are TRBV3-1 (or the pseudogene TRBV3-2) and TRBJ1-1; possibly TRBD1 for D (5 bases). This CDR3 contains 14 residues. Germline V gives CDR1 LGHDT, CDR2 YNNKEL (reference sequence). V was trimmed by 3 bases and J by 4 bases, leaving 12 bases between them. This CDR3 reads CASSHQGSGTEAFF. For the CDR3, the DNA is TGTGCCAGCAGCCACCAGGGTAGCGGCACTGAAGCTTTCTTT.

This clone has only a few counts. The genes are TRBV9 and TRBJ1-6; the D is unclear. V gave up 5 bases and J gave up 10 bases, with 10 bases separating them. There are 12 residues in the CDR3. Germline CDR1 SGDLS, CDR2 YYNGEE. The chain's CDR3 is CASSSGGSPLHF. CDR3 coding DNA: TGTGCCAGCAGTTCTGGAGGATCACCCCTCCACTTT.

The chain recombines TRBV29-1 with TRBJ1-1; D is uncertain. The CDR3 is 14 amino acids. Trimming removed 4 bases at V and 2 bases at J, with 14 bases between. Germline CDR1 is SQVTM and CDR2 is ANQGSEA. CDR3 DNA sequence: TGCAGCGTTGTAGGTGGCCAGACAAACACTGAAGCTTTCTTT. Amino acid sequence: CSVVGGQTNTEAFF.

The chain recombines TRBV18 with TRBJ1-6, with a tentative D call TRBD1 (6 bases). The CDR3 totals 15 residues. V gave up 6 bases and J gave up 4 bases, with 13 bases separating them. CDR1 is KGHSH and CDR2 is LQKENI in the germline V gene. The DNA for the CDR3 is TGTGCCAGCTCCCCCGGGACAAGTTATAATTCACCCCTCCACTTT. It codes for CASSPGTSYNSPLHF. Filled out from reference TRBV18 and TRBJ1-6, the complete variable domain reads NAGVMQNPRHLVRRRGQEARLRCSPMKGHSHVYWYRQLPEEGLKFMVYLQKENIIDESGMPKERFSAEFPKEGPSILRIQQVVRGDSAAYFCASSPGTSYNSPLHFGNGTRLTVT.

This clone was seen only once. The V gene is TRBV9, the J gene TRBJ2-2, with 9 bases aligning to TRBD1. The CDR3 length is 16 residues. Germline V gives CDR1 SGDLS, CDR2 YYNGEE. V lost 0 bases and J lost 5; bases outside the gene matches: 5. CDR3 nucleotides: TGTGCCAGCAGCGTAGGTGGGACAGGGTATACCGGGGAGCTGTTTTTT. This translates into CASSVGGTGYTGELFF.

The chain has TRBV5-1 and TRBJ1-2; D possibly corresponds to TRBD1 (5 bases). The V and J ends lost 4 bases and 5 bases respectively, with 18 bases between them. The CDR3 is made up of 15 amino acids. CDR1 is SGHRS, CDR2 YFSETQ, per germline. In DNA, the CDR3 is TGCGCCAGCAGCCCGGAAGGGGTCGTTATGTATGGCTACACCTTC. Translation gives CASSPEGVVMYGYTF.

This sequence joins TRBV5-4 and TRBJ2-7, with 8 bases matching TRBD2. The CDR3 extends over 14 amino acids. Losses at the gene ends were 4 bases for V and 4 bases for J; bases not matched to a gene: 7. The germline V gene has CDR1 SGHNT and CDR2 YYREEE (reference sequence). CDR3 DNA: TGTGCCAGCAGCCCCGGGGGGGCCGTTTACGAGCAGTACTTC. This translates into CASSPGGAVYEQYF.

This rearrangement joins TRBV5-1 to TRBJ2-3; D is possibly TRBD2 (6 bases). The CDR3 loop spans 14 amino acids. The germline V gene has CDR1 SGHRS and CDR2 YFSETQ. The V end was cut by 3 bases, the J end by 2 bases, with 10 bases between. CDR3 DNA: TGCGCCAGCAGCTCCGGGGGTAACACAGATACGCAGTATTTT. Its translation is CASSSGGNTDTQYF.

This clone came up once. The V call is TRBV7-6, the J call TRBJ2-1, with D possibly matching TRBD1 (5 bases). Germline V CDR1 and CDR2: SGHVS, FNYEAQ. The ends were cut back, 2 bases at V and 9 bases at J, with 14 bases in the middle. The CDR3 covers 14 residues. Here the CDR3 DNA reads TGTGCCAGCAGCTTAAGTAGCAGGGATCGTGAGCAGTTCTTC. Translated, it gives CASSLSSRDREQFF.

The chain uses TRBV18 and TRBJ2-7; D gene ambiguous. The CDR3 covers 13 residues. V lost 5 bases to trimming and J lost 9 bases, with 17 bases between them. CDR1 and CDR2 from the germline V gene are KGHSH and LQKENI. CDR3 nucleotide sequence: TGTGCCAGCTCAACTATACCCCTTGAGTCGCAGTACTTC. Its translation is CASSTIPLESQYF. Supplemented by reference TRBV18 and TRBJ2-7, the full variable domain reads NAGVMQNPRHLVRRRGQEARLRCSPMKGHSHVYWYRQLPEEGLKFMVYLQKENIIDESGMPKERFSAEFPKEGPSILRIQQVVRGDSAAYFCASSTIPLESQYFGPGTRLTVT.

This chain connects TRBV13 to TRBJ2-7; 7 nucleotides line up with TRBD1. The V and J ends lost 4 bases and 5 bases, in that order; junction bases with no gene match: 8. The CDR3 is made up of 14 amino acids. From germline, CDR1 is PRHDT and CDR2 FYEKMQ (reference sequence). The DNA for the CDR3 is TGTGCCAGCAGCTCGGGGAAGGGGGCGGACGAGCAGTACTTC. This codes for CASSSGKGADEQYF.